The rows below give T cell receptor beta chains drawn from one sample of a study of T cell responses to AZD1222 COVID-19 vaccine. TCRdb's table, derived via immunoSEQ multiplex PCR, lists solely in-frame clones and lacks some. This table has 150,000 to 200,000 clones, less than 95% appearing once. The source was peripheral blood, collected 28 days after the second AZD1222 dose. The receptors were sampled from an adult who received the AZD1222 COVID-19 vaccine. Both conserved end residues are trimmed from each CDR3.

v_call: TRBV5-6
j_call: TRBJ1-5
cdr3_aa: ASSTRRTGGVNQPQH

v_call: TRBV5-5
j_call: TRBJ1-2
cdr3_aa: ASSHETASYGYT

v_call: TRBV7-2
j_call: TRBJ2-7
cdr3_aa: ASSPSMGYEQY

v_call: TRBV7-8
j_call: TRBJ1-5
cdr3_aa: ASSSLRDPNQPQH

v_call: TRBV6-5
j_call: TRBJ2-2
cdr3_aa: ASSYRGLAGELF

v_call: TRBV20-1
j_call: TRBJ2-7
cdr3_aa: SASLTPISSYEQY

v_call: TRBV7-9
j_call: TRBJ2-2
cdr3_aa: ASSLRGTGELF

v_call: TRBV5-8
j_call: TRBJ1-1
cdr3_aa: ASSPPYRVGKAF

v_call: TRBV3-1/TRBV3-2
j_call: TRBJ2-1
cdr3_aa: ASSPGLAGGNEQF

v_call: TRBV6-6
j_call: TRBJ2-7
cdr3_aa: ASSQIRGDSYEQY

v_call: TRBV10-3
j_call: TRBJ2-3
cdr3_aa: AIRPSGGLSTDTQY

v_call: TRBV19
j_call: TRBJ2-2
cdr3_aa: ASSMSGTGSTGELF

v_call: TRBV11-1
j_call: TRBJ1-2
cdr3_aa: ASSRAWDRGTTGYT

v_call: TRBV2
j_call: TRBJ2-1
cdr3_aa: ASKVGTSYNEQF

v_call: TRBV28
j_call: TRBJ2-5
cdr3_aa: ATRKSLETQY

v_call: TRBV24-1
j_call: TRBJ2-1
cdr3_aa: ATSDLSRGQF

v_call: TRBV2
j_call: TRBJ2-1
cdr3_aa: ASIASGRAQEQF

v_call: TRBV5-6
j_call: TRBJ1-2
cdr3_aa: ASRRRRQGADGYT

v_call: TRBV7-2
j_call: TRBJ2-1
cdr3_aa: ASSLNRAYNEQF

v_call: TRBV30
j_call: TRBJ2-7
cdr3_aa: AWSSGAGYEQY

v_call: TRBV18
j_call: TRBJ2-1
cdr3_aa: ASSPSDRDEQF

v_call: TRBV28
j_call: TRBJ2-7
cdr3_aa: ASSSPGGGSGYEQY

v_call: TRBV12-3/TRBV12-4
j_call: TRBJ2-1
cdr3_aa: ASSLGLNEQF

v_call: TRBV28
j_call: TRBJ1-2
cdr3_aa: ASGSAGYT

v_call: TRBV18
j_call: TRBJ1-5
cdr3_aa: ASSSYRGNGNQPQH

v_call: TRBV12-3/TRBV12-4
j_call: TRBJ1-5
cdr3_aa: ASSPGSQPQH